Listed here are 20 T cell receptor beta chains from one sample, sequenced in a study of cytotoxic CD8 clonotypes in ibrutinib-treated CLL. The method was immunoSEQ multiplex PCR; TCRdb's version includes in-frame clones alone and lacks a portion of them. The sample contains roughly 200,000 clones, 79% of which appear only once. Here the sequenced sample was PBMCs, taken after 12 months of ibrutinib treatment. The receptors were gathered from a human donor with chronic lymphocytic leukemia.

The gene calls are TRBV18 and TRBJ2-7, with 7 bases lining up with TRBD1. V was pared by 2 bases and J by 0 bases, with 7 bases of the junction left unmatched. CDR3 length: 16 residues. The germline CDR1 and CDR2 sequences are KGHSH and LQKENI. In nucleotides, the CDR3 is TGTGCCAGCTCACCAACGACAGGGTCATACTCCTACGAGCAGTACTTC. Its protein product is CASSPTTGSYSYEQYF.

The chain is built from TRBV28 and TRBJ2-2; D is possibly TRBD1 (6 bases). V was clipped by 3 bases and J by 4 bases, with 9 bases between them. Germline CDR1 reads MDHEN; CDR2 reads SYDVKM. There are 14 residues in the CDR3. In DNA, the CDR3 is TGTGCCAGCAGTTTCGAGGGGGTCACCGGGGAGCTGTTTTTT. Its translation: CASSFEGVTGELFF.

The V and J genes are TRBV27 and TRBJ2-7, with 8 bases that match TRBD1. V lost 3 bases to trimming and J lost 2 bases; unmatched junction nucleotides: 15. Germline V gives CDR1 MNHEY, CDR2 SMNVEV (reference sequence). The CDR3 is 18 amino acids. The CDR3 reads CASSFLPPQGVEAYEQYF. DNA of the CDR3: TGTGCCAGCAGTTTCCTTCCCCCACAGGGGGTGGAAGCCTACGAGCAGTACTTC.

This clone has only one observation. The DNA for the CDR3 is TGTGCCAGCAGTTACTCGTTCTCCGGGACCTACGAGCAGTACTTC. Its protein product is CASSYSFSGTYEQYF. The V gene is TRBV6-5, the J gene TRBJ2-7; weak D call: TRBD2 (5 bases). V lost 0 bases, J lost 2 bases, and 11 bases lay in between. Germline V gene lookup returns CDR1 MNHEY and CDR2 SVGAGI. The CDR3 is 15 residues long.

The V gene is TRBV2, the J gene TRBJ1-6, with unresolved D. The germline V and J ends were trimmed by 8 bases and 5 bases, with 10 bases remaining between them. This CDR3 is built from 13 residues. Germline V CDR1 and CDR2: SNHLY, FYNNEI. In DNA, the CDR3 is TGTGCCAGCGGGCAGGACCATAATTCACCCCTCCACTTT. Translation: CASGQDHNSPLHF.

The chain couples TRBV18 to TRBJ1-2, with 7 bases identical to TRBD1. The CDR3 consists of 13 residues. The junction had 7 bases not matched to a gene; V was cut back by 5 bases and J by 7 bases. Germline V gene data show CDR1 as KGHSH and CDR2 as LQKENI. Here the CDR3 reads CASSADDRAGYTF. The CDR3 nucleotides read TGTGCCAGCTCAGCCGACGACAGGGCTGGCTACACCTTC. The full variable domain, in which reference TRBV18 and TRBJ1-2 provide the parts outside the CDR3, is NAGVMQNPRHLVRRRGQEARLRCSPMKGHSHVYWYRQLPEEGLKFMVYLQKENIIDESGMPKERFSAEFPKEGPSILRIQQVVRGDSAAYFCASSADDRAGYTFGSGTRLTVV.

The chain recombines TRBV7-9 with TRBJ2-7, with 9 nucleotides matching TRBD1. The V and J ends lost 6 bases and 5 bases, in that order; junction bases with no gene match: 14. Germline lookup yields CDR1 SEHNR and CDR2 FQNEAQ (reference sequence). The CDR3 runs to 16 residues. In DNA form, the CDR3 reads TGTGCCAGCAGACCAAACTACAGGGGGCGGCACCACGAGCAGTACTTC. Translating it yields CASRPNYRGRHHEQYF.

CDR3 amino acids: CASSPPGGRAAEQYF. The CDR3, as DNA: TGTGCCAGCAGCCCCCCGGGGGGAAGGGCTGCCGAGCAGTACTTC. The chain has TRBV7-9 and TRBJ2-7; 7 bases align to TRBD2. This CDR3 region has 15 residues. CDR1 SEHNR and CDR2 FQNEAQ come from the germline V gene (reference sequence). With V trimmed by 5 bases and J by 6 bases, 13 bases remained unmatched.

This clone has just one count. In DNA form, the CDR3 reads TGTGCCAGCCCTAGGCAACCCCTGGGATACGAGCAGTACTTC. This encodes CASPRQPLGYEQYF. The chain employs TRBV5-8 and TRBJ2-7, with no clear D. Germline lookup yields CDR1 SGHTS and CDR2 YDEGEE. This CDR3 has 14 residues. Trimming stripped 7 bases from V and 4 bases from J, with 18 bases between.

The chain uses TRBV10-2 and TRBJ1-1; no clear D. This CDR3 spans 12 amino acids. The germline V gene has CDR1 WSHSY and CDR2 SAAADI. The V and J ends lost 3 bases and 10 bases respectively, with 12 bases between them. The CDR3 is CASSDLPPGAFF. The CDR3 DNA is TGCGCCAGCAGTGATCTCCCTCCGGGAGCTTTCTTT.

This sequence joins TRBV5-1 and TRBJ2-1; TRBD2 might be the D (6 bases). Trimming removed 0 bases at V and 6 bases at J, with 10 bases between. Germline assignment: CDR1 SGHRS and CDR2 YFSETQ. The CDR3 is 14 amino acids. CDR3 coding DNA: TGCGCCAGCAGCTTGGGGGAAGCGGGCAATGAGCAGTTCTTC. Amino acids: CASSLGEAGNEQFF.

The chain employs TRBV6-5 and TRBJ2-7; D is undetermined. The germline gives CDR1 MNHEY, CDR2 SVGAGI. This CDR3 region has 14 residues. Trimming took off 6 bases at V and 2 bases at J, with 14 bases between the two ends. The CDR3 is CASSRDGVAYEQYF. The CDR3 DNA reads TGTGCCAGCAGCCGAGATGGTGTTGCCTACGAGCAGTACTTC.

This clone was counted once. The chain combines TRBV11-3 with TRBJ2-7; possibly TRBD1 for D (5 bases). Deletions cut 2 bases from V and 0 bases from J, with 14 bases between. CDR3 size: 16 residues. Germline loops: CDR1 SGHNT, CDR2 YENEEA. CDR3 nucleotide sequence: TGTGCCAGCAGCTTAAAACTGAGACAGAGCTCCTACGAGCAGTACTTC. This codes for CASSLKLRQSSYEQYF.

This clone was found once. The genes are TRBV6-5 and TRBJ1-4; D not resolved. The V gene lost 3 bases and the J gene lost 5 bases, with 13 bases spanning the gap. The CDR3 has 15 residues. CDR1 and CDR2 (germline): MNHEY, SVGAGI. CDR3 bases: TGTGCCAGCAGTTATACAGTGGGCGGGAATGAAAAACTGTTTTTT. It specifies CASSYTVGGNEKLFF.

V usage is TRBV10-3 and J usage is TRBJ1-2; weak D call: TRBD1 (5 bases). Trimming shortened V by 0 bases and J by 6 bases, and 11 bases separated the two germline ends. CDR1 is ENHRY, CDR2 SYGVKD, per germline. The CDR3 has 14 amino acids. The CDR3 nucleotides are TGTGCCATCAGTGAGTCCAGGGCGACCAATGGCTACACCTTC. Its protein is CAISESRATNGYTF.

The chain has TRBV18 and TRBJ1-5, with no clear D. The CDR3 runs 14 residues. CDR1 is KGHSH, CDR2 LQKENI, per germline. Trimming cost V 2 bases and J 7 bases, with 12 bases left between them. The CDR3 spells CASSPSSLKQPQHF. CDR3 nucleotides: TGTGCCAGCTCACCAAGCAGCCTTAAGCAGCCCCAGCATTTT.

The chain joins TRBV4-1 to TRBJ1-5; D ambiguous. Germline-derived CDR1 and CDR2 are MGHRA and YSYEKL. The V end lost 3 bases, the J end lost 0 bases, and 6 bases lay between the germline ends. The CDR3 loop spans 14 amino acids. CDR3 DNA sequence: TGCGCCAGCAGCCAGGGATATAGCAATCAGCCCCAGCATTTT. This gives the protein CASSQGYSNQPQHF.

The chain recombines TRBV5-4 with TRBJ1-2; D ambiguous. CDR1 and CDR2 from the germline V gene are SGHNT and YYREEE (reference sequence). V was pared by 4 bases and J by 2 bases, with 3 bases between. The length of the CDR3 is 11 residues. The CDR3 reads CASSANYGYTF. The DNA of the CDR3 is TGTGCCAGCAGCGCCAACTATGGCTACACCTTC.

CDR3 coding DNA: TGTGCCAGCAGCGTAGCTACGGGGACAGGGTCAACCGGGGAGCTGTTTTTT. Translating it yields CASSVATGTGSTGELFF. V usage is TRBV9 and J usage is TRBJ2-2, with TRBD1 identical over 9 bases. The trim removed 0 bases at V and 5 bases at J, leaving 8 bases unmatched. Germline CDR1 is SGDLS and CDR2 is YYNGEE. The CDR3 length is 17 residues.

CDR3 DNA sequence: TGTGCCAGCAGCTTTTCCAGGGTGGGTTACGAGCAGTACTTC. Its translation: CASSFSRVGYEQYF. The chain combines TRBV11-2 with TRBJ2-7, with D perhaps matching TRBD1 (5 bases). V was trimmed by 3 bases and J by 4 bases, leaving 13 bases between them. Germline assignment: CDR1 SGHAT and CDR2 FQNNGV. The CDR3 covers 14 residues.